These T cell receptor beta chains were read from a single sample in a study of blood T cell repertoires in COVID-19. Clones were read by immunoSEQ multiplex PCR, and TCRdb kept only the in-frame ones, dropping some. In the table there are about 95,000 clones, roughly 79% of which are singletons. Sequenced material: peripheral blood. All receptors derive from an elderly man with COVID-19, enrolled during active disease. CDR3s include the opening cysteine and the closing phenylalanine or tryptophan.

j_call: TRBJ2-3
v_call: TRBV7-2
cdr3_aa: CASSFSYSGRAHTQYF

j_call: TRBJ1-3
v_call: TRBV19
cdr3_aa: CASSIRLVTGNTIYF

j_call: TRBJ2-3
v_call: TRBV9
cdr3_aa: CASSVGGGGNEYF

j_call: TRBJ2-3
v_call: TRBV5-1
cdr3_aa: CASSLVRGRTDTQYF

j_call: TRBJ2-5
v_call: TRBV19
cdr3_aa: CASSTVEGGKETQYF

j_call: TRBJ2-7
v_call: TRBV3-1/TRBV3-2
cdr3_aa: CASSPGDYTSEQYF

j_call: TRBJ2-7
v_call: TRBV2
cdr3_aa: CASTGTRNYEQYF

j_call: TRBJ2-7
v_call: TRBV24-1
cdr3_aa: CATSDLAGEGHEQYF

j_call: TRBJ2-4
v_call: TRBV3-1/TRBV3-2
cdr3_aa: CASSLFNRAPRGKNIQYF

j_call: TRBJ1-6
v_call: TRBV27
cdr3_aa: CASSLSPPIHGSPLHF

j_call: TRBJ2-7
v_call: TRBV7-2
cdr3_aa: CASSLMRDYEQYF

j_call: TRBJ2-2
v_call: TRBV7-6
cdr3_aa: CASSLSGVTGELFF

j_call: TRBJ1-3
v_call: TRBV6-5
cdr3_aa: CASSRETAPGNTIYF

j_call: TRBJ1-2
v_call: TRBV7-3
cdr3_aa: CASSLDGGAVDGYTF

j_call: TRBJ2-7
v_call: TRBV5-1
cdr3_aa: CASGDRETYEQYF

j_call: TRBJ1-1
v_call: TRBV9
cdr3_aa: CASSVVGNSGAEAFF

j_call: TRBJ2-3
v_call: TRBV14
cdr3_aa: CASRLFSTDTQYF

j_call: TRBJ1-4
v_call: TRBV4-3
cdr3_aa: CASSLDRGRQKLFF

j_call: TRBJ1-5
v_call: TRBV19
cdr3_aa: CASRPGTGGQPQHF

j_call: TRBJ2-7
v_call: TRBV12-5
cdr3_aa: CASGFQSGTGTIEQYF

j_call: TRBJ1-4
v_call: TRBV6-5
cdr3_aa: CASRGATGESEKLFF

j_call: TRBJ2-7
v_call: TRBV10-1
cdr3_aa: CARGDRGVYEQYF

j_call: TRBJ2-5
v_call: TRBV5-1
cdr3_aa: CASSLARGGNGEETQYF

j_call: TRBJ2-5
v_call: TRBV28
cdr3_aa: CASSSRGQGGVGQETQYF

j_call: TRBJ2-7
v_call: TRBV18
cdr3_aa: CASSVGQGAFNEQYF

j_call: TRBJ2-7
v_call: TRBV5-1
cdr3_aa: CASSLEASGGEQYF

j_call: TRBJ1-6
v_call: TRBV5-1
cdr3_aa: CASSPEGRGISPLHF

j_call: TRBJ1-1
v_call: TRBV12-3/TRBV12-4
cdr3_aa: CASSRTGNTEAFF

j_call: TRBJ2-5
v_call: TRBV5-4
cdr3_aa: CASSLGGLGRETQYF

j_call: TRBJ2-1
v_call: TRBV5-4
cdr3_aa: CASSLGGPGSYNEQFF

j_call: TRBJ1-2
v_call: TRBV19
cdr3_aa: CASSIDFPGAIIYGYTF

j_call: TRBJ1-1
v_call: TRBV9
cdr3_aa: CASSGDAGSDTEAFF

j_call: TRBJ2-2
v_call: TRBV5-1
cdr3_aa: CASSEQGATSGELFF

j_call: TRBJ1-5
v_call: TRBV25-1
cdr3_aa: CASSPGQGANQPQHF

j_call: TRBJ1-4
v_call: TRBV19
cdr3_aa: CASRGPGRSEKLFF

j_call: TRBJ2-3
v_call: TRBV3-1/TRBV3-2
cdr3_aa: CASSQVLGGRAGSTQYF

j_call: TRBJ1-1
v_call: TRBV2
cdr3_aa: CASRTGGRGNTEAFF

j_call: TRBJ1-1
v_call: TRBV5-1
cdr3_aa: CASSLFSGGVDTEAFF

j_call: TRBJ1-4
v_call: TRBV6-2/TRBV6-3
cdr3_aa: CASSYNAGGTTNEKLFF

j_call: TRBJ1-1
v_call: TRBV24-1
cdr3_aa: CATSGQGAYTEAFF

j_call: TRBJ1-4
v_call: TRBV30
cdr3_aa: CAWKEGTPGEKLFF

j_call: TRBJ2-7
v_call: TRBV30
cdr3_aa: CAWSVRQRWTPNIYEQYF

j_call: TRBJ1-3
v_call: TRBV11-2
cdr3_aa: CASSRDTPSSGNTIYF

j_call: TRBJ2-5
v_call: TRBV29-1
cdr3_aa: CSVSKAAETQYF

j_call: TRBJ1-5
v_call: TRBV28
cdr3_aa: CASSIPTPQNQPQHF

j_call: TRBJ1-2
v_call: TRBV10-3
cdr3_aa: CAISPAPGDYGYTF

j_call: TRBJ2-3
v_call: TRBV27
cdr3_aa: CASSVYRTSSTDTQYF

j_call: TRBJ1-5
v_call: TRBV19
cdr3_aa: CASSIRDSSLVNQPQHF

j_call: TRBJ1-2
v_call: TRBV19
cdr3_aa: CASREGTVSGYTF

j_call: TRBJ1-1
v_call: TRBV6-5
cdr3_aa: CASNAGGEDTEAFF

j_call: TRBJ1-6
v_call: TRBV5-6
cdr3_aa: CASSFWDRRGELRF

j_call: TRBJ2-1
v_call: TRBV13
cdr3_aa: CASSFLGTYGSYNEQFF

j_call: TRBJ2-2
v_call: TRBV6-4
cdr3_aa: CASSDRGGTGELFF

j_call: TRBJ1-2
v_call: TRBV14
cdr3_aa: CASSRDPGLSTGYTF